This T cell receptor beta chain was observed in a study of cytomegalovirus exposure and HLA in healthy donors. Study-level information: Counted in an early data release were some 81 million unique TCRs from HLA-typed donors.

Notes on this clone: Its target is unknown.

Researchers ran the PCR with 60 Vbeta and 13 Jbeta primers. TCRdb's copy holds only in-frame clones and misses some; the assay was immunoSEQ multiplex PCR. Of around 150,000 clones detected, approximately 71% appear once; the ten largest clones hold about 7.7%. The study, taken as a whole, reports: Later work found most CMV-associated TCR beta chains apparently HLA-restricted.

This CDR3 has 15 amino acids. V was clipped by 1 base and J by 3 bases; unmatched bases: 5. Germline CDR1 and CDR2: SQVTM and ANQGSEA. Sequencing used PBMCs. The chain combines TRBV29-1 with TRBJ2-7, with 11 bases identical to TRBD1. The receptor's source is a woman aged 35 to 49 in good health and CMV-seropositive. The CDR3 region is CSVEADRGHYYEQYF. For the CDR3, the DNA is TGCAGCGTTGAAGCGGACAGGGGGCATTACTACGAGCAGTACTTC.